This T cell receptor (beta chain) was recovered during a study of low-dose radiotherapy and immunotherapy resistance in tumors. In the study overall: Patients' oral aspirin dose was 300 mg daily across four cycles from cycle 1 day 1.

TRAV- and TRBV-specific primers, spanning alpha and beta chains, primed first-strand cDNA. The authors amplified TCRs for approximately 18 PCR cycles with a constant-region primer and a V-primer adapter. TCRdb ran MiXCR on the reads and lists one entry per CDR3 protein. The repertoire holds about 39,000 distinct CDR3 sequences, under 25% seen once, with roughly 10% in the top ten. This clonotype was found many times. The sample's time point: after trial treatment. The treatment was: LDRT plus nivolumab, ipilimumab, low-dose cyclophosphamide and aspirin (RACIN trial). V was pared by 0 bases and J by 6 bases, with 18 bases between. CDR1 is MGHRA and CDR2 is YSYEKL in the germline V gene. The CDR3 spans 16 residues.

The chain employs TRBV4-1 and TRBJ2-7; a weak D match, TRBD2 (6 bases). The TCR comes from a female donor with ovarian cancer. This material consisted of PBMCs, taken after low-dose radiotherapy plus immunotherapy. CDR3 DNA sequence: TGCGCCAGCAGCCAAGACCCGGGAGCGGCATTGGGCGAGCAGTACTTC. This gives the protein CASSQDPGAALGEQYF.